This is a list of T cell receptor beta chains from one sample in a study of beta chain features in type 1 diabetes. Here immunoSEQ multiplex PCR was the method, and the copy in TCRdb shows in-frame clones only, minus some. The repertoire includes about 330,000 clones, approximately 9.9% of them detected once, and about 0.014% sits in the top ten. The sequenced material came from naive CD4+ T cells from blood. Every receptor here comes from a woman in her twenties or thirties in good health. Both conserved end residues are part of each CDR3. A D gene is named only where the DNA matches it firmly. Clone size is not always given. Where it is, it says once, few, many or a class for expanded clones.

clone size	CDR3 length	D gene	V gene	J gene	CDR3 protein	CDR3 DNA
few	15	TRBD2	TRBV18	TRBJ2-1	CASSQTGTTYNEQFF	TGTGCCAGCTCACAAACCGGGACTACCTACAATGAGCAGTTCTTC
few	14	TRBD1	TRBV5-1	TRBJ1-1	CASTTGTGWTEAFF	TGCGCCAGCACCACCGGGACAGGGTGGACTGAAGCTTTCTTT
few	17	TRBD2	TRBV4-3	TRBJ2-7	CASSQFSGSPSSYEQYF	TGCGCCAGCAGCCAATTTAGCGGGAGCCCGAGCTCCTACGAGCAGTACTTC
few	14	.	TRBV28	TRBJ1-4	CASSLGGSNEKLFF	TGTGCCAGCAGTTTGGGGGGGAGTAATGAAAAACTGTTTTTT
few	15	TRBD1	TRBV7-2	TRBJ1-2	CASSLRQGGNYGYTF	TGTGCCAGCAGCTTACGACAGGGCGGGAACTATGGCTACACCTTC
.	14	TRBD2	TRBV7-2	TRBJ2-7	CASRGTSAGDEQYF	TGTGCCAGCAGGGGGACTAGTGCGGGAGACGAGCAGTACTTC
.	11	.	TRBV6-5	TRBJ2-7	CASSEEYQQYF	TGTGCCAGCAGTGAAGAGTACCAGCAGTACTTC
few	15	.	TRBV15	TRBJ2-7	CATSRTGTVTYEQYF	TGTGCCACCAGCAGAACCGGTACGGTTACCTACGAGCAGTACTTC
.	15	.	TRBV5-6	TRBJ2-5	CASSLVLQSQETQYF	TGTGCCAGCAGCTTGGTTTTGCAGTCCCAAGAGACCCAGTACTTC
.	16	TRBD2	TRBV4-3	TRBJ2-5	CASSQDLTSGRNTQYF	TGCGCCAGCAGCCAAGATCTGACTAGCGGGAGGAATACCCAGTACTTC